This entry lists 24 T cell receptor beta chains sequenced from one sample in a study of T cells after yellow fever vaccination (dated by TCRdb to between 2019 and 2020). In light of the paper, this sample's treatment or condition label describes: live attenuated yellow fever vaccine strain. Library preparation employed 5' RACE. The instrument given in TCRdb is Illumina NovaSeq 6000. TCRdb ran its own pipeline on the public reads, namely fastp trimming at Q25 and MiXCR clone calling, and kept in-frame beta chains. Duplicate CDR3 protein sequences are folded into a single record with the most common DNA and genes. Recorded for this sample are hundreds of thousands of distinct CDR3 sequences; roughly a sixth of them occurred a single time. The ten largest clones capture over 15% of the sample. The sample here was PBMCs, taken before the yellow fever booster vaccination. These receptors all come from a man aged 18 to 35 who received the YFV17D yellow fever vaccine.

There are many counts of this clonotype. The chain combines TRBV10-3 with TRBJ2-7; D gene unclear. With 10 bases removed from V and 0 bases from J, the gap between germline ends came to 19 bases. Germline lookup yields CDR1 ENHRY and CDR2 SYGVKD. This CDR3 has 15 residues. In nucleotides, the CDR3 is TGTGCCACCGTAGGCATGGGCGCGTTCTCCTACGAGCAGTACTTC. Translation: CATVGMGAFSYEQYF.

The chain recombines TRBV28 with TRBJ1-5; TRBD1 is a possible D gene (6 bases). This CDR3 region has 15 residues. Looked up from germline, CDR1 is MDHEN and CDR2 is SYDVKM. With 4 bases removed from V and 0 bases from J, the gap between germline ends came to 10 bases. In DNA, the CDR3 is TGTGCCAGCAGTTCCGGGACACTTAGCAATCAGCCCCAGCATTTT. It yields the protein CASSSGTLSNQPQHF. The full variable domain, its missing parts supplied by reference TRBV28 and TRBJ1-5, is DVKVTQSSRYLVKRTGEKVFLECVQDMDHENMFWYRQDPGLGLRLIYFSYDVKMKEKGDIPEGYSVSREKKERFSLILESASTNQTSMYLCASSSGTLSNQPQHFGDGTRLSIL.

The chain uses TRBV4-3 and TRBJ1-2; D gene ambiguous. The CDR3 is made up of 14 amino acids. Trimming took 0 bases from V and 9 from J, leaving 14 bases between them. Germline-derived CDR1 and CDR2 are LGHNA and YSLEER. CDR3 loop: CASSQEVIYGSYTF. As DNA, the CDR3 is TGCGCCAGCAGCCAAGAGGTCATCTATGGAAGCTACACCTTC.

This clonotype was counted a few times. The rearrangement joins TRBV7-9 to TRBJ2-6; no clear D gene. The CDR3 is made up of 17 amino acids. Trimming stripped 5 bases from V and 0 bases from J, with 14 bases between. CDR1 is SEHNR, CDR2 FQNEAQ, per germline (reference sequence). This chain's CDR3 is CASSPRRTSSGANVLTF. The CDR3 DNA sequence: TGTGCCAGCAGCCCCCGACGGACCTCCTCTGGGGCCAACGTCCTGACTTTC.

This chain links TRBV29-1 with TRBJ2-5; D may be TRBD2 (6 bases). Germline V gene data show CDR1 as SQVTM and CDR2 as ANQGSEA. The length of the CDR3 is 14 residues. Trimming pared 4 bases from V and 2 bases from J, leaving 14 bases between. In DNA, the CDR3 is TGCAGCGTTGTGCCTAGCGTATATCAAGAGACCCAGTACTTC. Amino acids: CSVVPSVYQETQYF.

This clonotype has more than one count but fewer than ten. The genes are TRBV4-2 and TRBJ2-7, with 8 bases aligning to TRBD1. V shed 8 bases, J shed 2 bases, and the junction held 11 bases outside the gene matches. Germline V gene sequence: CDR1 LGHNA, CDR2 YNFKEQ. This CDR3 has 15 amino acids. CDR3 sequence reads: CASSKAGGETYEQYF. DNA for the CDR3: TGTGCCAGCTCCAAGGCAGGGGGCGAGACCTACGAGCAGTACTTC.

This clonotype was seen only a few times. The rearrangement joins TRBV6-2 or TRBV6-3 to TRBJ1-6; tentative D call: TRBD1 (5 bases). Trimming left V 0 bases short and J 10 bases short, with 13 bases between. This CDR3 is 15 amino acids long. Germline CDR1 MNHEY, CDR2 SVGEGT. The CDR3 spells CASSYSGQGGSPLHF. CDR3 coding DNA: TGTGCCAGCAGTTACTCCGGTCAGGGAGGATCACCCCTCCACTTT.

This chain links TRBV5-1 with TRBJ1-1, with D possibly being TRBD1 (6 bases). Trimming pared 2 bases from V and 4 bases from J, leaving 18 bases between. The CDR3 has 16 residues. Germline values: CDR1 SGHRS, CDR2 YFSETQ. The CDR3 DNA sequence: TGCGCCAGCAGCTTCACCCCCGGGACATGGGTCACTGAAGCTTTCTTT. It specifies CASSFTPGTWVTEAFF.

This chain connects TRBV11-3 to TRBJ2-3; no reliable D call. The V end was cut by 5 bases, the J end by 2 bases, with 14 bases between. This CDR3 has 15 amino acids. The germline V gene has CDR1 SGHNT and CDR2 YENEEA. The CDR3 DNA follows: TGTGCCAGCAGCCCTTATGTTCCCCCCACAGATACGCAGTATTTT. Translation: CASSPYVPPTDTQYF.

This clonotype was seen only a few times. V and J are TRBV6-1 and TRBJ2-5; 9 nucleotides line up with TRBD1. Unmatched junction bases numbered 3, after V lost 6 bases and J lost 1 base. The CDR3 contains 14 residues. CDR1 and CDR2 from the germline V gene are MNHNS and SASEGT. Here the CDR3 reads CASRGQGVQETQYF. The CDR3 DNA reads as TGTGCCAGCAGGGGACAGGGAGTCCAAGAGACCCAGTACTTC.

This clonotype was recorded at least ten times. The chain is built from TRBV3-1 and TRBJ2-1; D remains unclear. Germline assignment: CDR1 LGHDT and CDR2 YNNKEL (reference sequence). The CDR3 has 15 amino acids. V dropped 0 bases and J dropped 0 bases, with 6 bases sitting between them. For the CDR3, the DNA is TGTGCCAGCAGCCAAGATTGGCGCTCCTACAATGAGCAGTTCTTC. Its translation is CASSQDWRSYNEQFF.

This clonotype has a count of ten or more. This rearrangement joins TRBV5-1 to TRBJ2-3; 10 bases are a match to TRBD2. The CDR3 sequence is 17 residues long. Unmatched junction bases numbered 8, after V lost 0 bases and J lost 4 bases. CDR1 SGHRS and CDR2 YFSETQ come from the germline V gene. The CDR3 DNA reads TGCGCCAGCAGCTTGGGCGTAGCGGGGGGCAGGGCAGATACGCAGTATTTT. It encodes CASSLGVAGGRADTQYF. The complete variable domain, with remaining parts taken from reference TRBV5-1 and TRBJ2-3, reads KAGVTQTPRYLIKTRGQQVTLSCSPISGHRSVSWYQQTPGQGLQFLFEYFSETQRNKGNFPGRFSGRQFSNSRSEMNVSTLELGDSALYLCASSLGVAGGRADTQYFGPGTRLTVL.

This clonotype was seen a handful of times. The chain couples TRBV20-1 to TRBJ1-1, with D unclear. V was shortened by 6 bases and J by 4 bases, with 12 bases between the two germline ends. This CDR3 comprises 12 residues. Germline V gene sequence: CDR1 DFQATT, CDR2 SNEGSKA (reference sequence). The CDR3 protein is CSAGGFGTEAFF. Here the CDR3 DNA reads TGCAGTGCCGGCGGCTTTGGCACTGAAGCTTTCTTT.

The chain links TRBV20-1 to TRBJ2-7, with no clear D. Trimming removed 3 bases from V and 0 bases from J, with 9 bases in between. The V gene's germline CDR1 is DFQATT and CDR2 SNEGSKA (reference sequence). This CDR3 has 13 amino acids. CDR3 in amino acids: CSARNSLSYEQYV. The CDR3, as DNA: TGCAGTGCTAGGAACTCTCTCTCCTACGAGCAGTACGTC.

The chain recombines TRBV27 with TRBJ1-1; D not resolved. CDR3 length: 13 amino acids. The germline V and J ends were trimmed by 1 base and 3 bases, with 6 bases remaining between them. Germline CDR1 is MNHEY and CDR2 is SMNVEV (reference sequence). For the CDR3, the DNA is TGTGCCAGCAGTTTATTCGCAGACACTGAAGCTTTCTTT. This sequence encodes CASSLFADTEAFF.

The chain couples TRBV5-1 to TRBJ2-1; no reliable D call. Germline CDR1 and CDR2: SGHRS and YFSETQ. The CDR3 consists of 14 residues. V lost 4 bases to trimming and J lost 0 bases, with 8 bases between them. Written as DNA, the CDR3 is TGCGCCAGCAGCCTGCAGACCTCCTACAATGAGCAGTTCTTC. Amino acid sequence: CASSLQTSYNEQFF.

This clonotype has at least ten counts. The V and J genes are TRBV4-3 and TRBJ2-7; perhaps TRBD1 as D (5 bases). With 1 base removed from V and 7 bases from J, the gap between germline ends came to 11 bases. Germline V gene lookup returns CDR1 LGHNA and CDR2 YSLEER. CDR3 size: 13 residues. The CDR3 nucleotides read TGCGCCAGCAGCCAAGTTCAGGGTGGTGAGCAGTACGTC. The encoded protein is CASSQVQGGEQYV.

In its sample, this clonotype was seen a few times. The genes are TRBV11-2 and TRBJ2-3, with D maybe TRBD2 (7 bases). CDR1 and CDR2 from the germline V gene are SGHAT and FQNNGV. This CDR3 comprises 14 residues. V lost 9 bases to trimming and J lost 2 bases, with 15 bases between them. CDR3 region: CASRGRGNTDTQYF. As DNA, the CDR3 is TGTGCCAGTCGGGGGCGGGGGAACACAGATACGCAGTATTTT.

This clonotype was found a few times. The chain is built from TRBV20-1 and TRBJ2-3; D possibly matches TRBD1 or TRBD2 (5 bases each). V was pared by 6 bases and J by 1 base, with 14 bases between. Germline lookup yields CDR1 DFQATT and CDR2 SNEGSKA (reference sequence). The CDR3 length is 14 residues. As DNA, the CDR3 is TGCAGTGCCCGGGACCCCTGGGGCACAGATACGCAGTATTTT. Encoded protein: CSARDPWGTDTQYF.

V usage is TRBV29-1 and J usage is TRBJ2-5, with D possibly matching TRBD2 (5 bases). The CDR3 sequence is 14 residues long. V was clipped by 0 bases and J by 2 bases, with 10 bases between them. The germline V gene encodes CDR1 SQVTM and CDR2 ANQGSEA. This CDR3 reads CSVEDRRRQETQYF. In DNA form, the CDR3 reads TGCAGCGTTGAAGATCGGAGGCGTCAAGAGACCCAGTACTTC.

The gene calls are TRBV5-8 and TRBJ1-2, with 7 bases identical to TRBD1. The CDR3 loop spans 16 amino acids. Unmatched junction bases numbered 11, after V lost 5 bases and J lost 1 base. The germline V gene encodes CDR1 SGHTS and CDR2 YDEGEE. CDR3 coding DNA: TGTGCCAGCAGTAATACCGGGACAGAGGTTAACTATGGCTACACCTTC. It is translated as CASSNTGTEVNYGYTF.

This clonotype occurred a few times. This sequence joins TRBV5-1 and TRBJ2-3; D remains unclear. V gave up 5 bases and J gave up 4 bases, with 11 bases separating them. CDR1 is SGHRS, CDR2 YFSETQ, per germline. This CDR3 is 13 amino acids long. The CDR3 region is CASREFDSDTQYF. The CDR3 DNA follows: TGCGCCAGCAGGGAGTTTGATTCAGATACGCAGTATTTT. The full variable domain, its missing parts supplied by reference TRBV5-1 and TRBJ2-3, is KAGVTQTPRYLIKTRGQQVTLSCSPISGHRSVSWYQQTPGQGLQFLFEYFSETQRNKGNFPGRFSGRQFSNSRSEMNVSTLELGDSALYLCASREFDSDTQYFGPGTRLTVL.

J is TRBJ1-1 and V is TRBV10-3; weak D call: TRBD1 (6 bases). V lost 7 bases and J lost 6, with 15 bases in between. The CDR3 consists of 13 residues. The germline CDR1 and CDR2 sequences are ENHRY and SYGVKD. CDR3 amino acids: CAITPLEGAEAFF. DNA for the CDR3: TGTGCCATCACCCCTTTGGAGGGGGCTGAAGCTTTCTTT.

The J gene is TRBJ1-1, the V gene TRBV6-6, with 7 bases aligning to TRBD1. This CDR3 contains 15 residues. In germline, CDR1 is MNHNY, CDR2 SVGAGI (reference sequence). With 3 bases clipped from V and 4 bases from J, the junction kept 8 bases outside the gene matches. DNA for the CDR3: TGTGCCAGCAGTTATTTACAGACAGGGTTCACTGAAGCTTTCTTT. Amino acids: CASSYLQTGFTEAFF.